This TCR beta chain was observed in a study of blood T cell repertoires in COVID-19. The ends lost 5 bases at V and 0 bases at J; junction bases unmatched: 5. CDR3 length: 16 amino acids. The germline CDR1 and CDR2 sequences are SGHAT and FQNNGV. Study processing details: Reference gene primer amplification yielded estimated nucleated cell counts. TCRdb keeps only in-frame clones here, not all; method: immunoSEQ multiplex PCR. V, J and clone size derive from that table, while D and trimming were established from the DNA sequence. The sample shows around 330,000 clones, about 91% of them seen only once.

The chain joins TRBV11-2 to TRBJ2-3; 10 bases are a match to TRBD2. This TCR was recovered from a woman aged 25 to 39 with COVID-19, enrolled during active disease. Sequencing was performed on peripheral blood. CDR3 bases: TGTGCCAGCAGCGCAGTACTAGCGGGGAGCACAGATACGCAGTATTTT. Its translation: CASSAVLAGSTDTQYF.